These T cell receptor beta chains were read from a single sample in a study of CD8+ T cells in alopecia areata. Profiling relied on immunoSEQ multiplex PCR, and the TCRdb table lists in-frame clones only, not all of them. The sample has approximately 200,000 clones; 55% to 70% are singletons. This sample comprised CD4+ T cells sorted from blood, obtained at week 4, from a patient treated with tofacitinib. Receptor source: a human donor with alopecia areata. The CDR3 runs from the conserved cysteine through the conserved F or W. The D gene is left open where the match is weak. Size values are once, few and many counts, or a class for expanded clones, and some rows have none.

j_call,d_call,clone_size,v_call,cdr3_aa,cdr3_nt
TRBJ2-3,NA,NA,TRBV15,CATSRGSYVASTDTQYF,TGTGCCACCAGCAGAGGTTCCTATGTGGCTAGCACAGATACGCAGTATTTT
TRBJ2-7,NA,NA,TRBV5-1,CASSSRGGGYEQYF,TGCGCCAGCAGTTCGAGAGGGGGAGGTTACGAGCAGTACTTC
TRBJ2-7,NA,NA,TRBV29-1,CSVDLGKQYF,TGCAGCGTAGACCTTGGCAAGCAGTACTTC
TRBJ2-7,TRBD1,NA,TRBV29-1,CSAVDRAGAYEQYF,TGCAGCGCCGTGGACAGGGCAGGGGCCTACGAGCAGTACTTC
TRBJ1-1,TRBD1,few,TRBV7-2,CASSPRQGANTEAFF,TGTGCCAGCAGCCCTAGACAGGGGGCAAACACTGAAGCTTTCTTT
TRBJ1-5,NA,once,TRBV27,CASSQVQGNQPQHF,TGTGCCAGCAGTCAAGTACAGGGCAATCAGCCCCAGCATTTT
TRBJ2-7,NA,NA,TRBV11-2,CASSSQGVYEQYF,TGTGCCAGCAGCTCCCAAGGGGTCTACGAGCAGTACTTC
TRBJ2-6,NA,NA,TRBV5-1,CASSSLSTGANVLTF,TGCGCCAGCAGCTCCTTATCAACTGGGGCCAACGTCCTGACTTTC
TRBJ1-5,NA,NA,TRBV10-1,CASRKIESYQPQHF,TGCGCCAGCAGAAAGATAGAAAGCTATCAGCCCCAGCATTTT
TRBJ2-5,TRBD1,NA,TRBV29-1,CSVLGDRGVGAQYF,TGCAGCGTTTTAGGGGACAGGGGTGTCGGGGCCCAGTACTTC
TRBJ2-7,NA,NA,TRBV30,CAWSSQARYEQYF,TGTGCCTGGAGCTCTCAAGCCCGCTACGAGCAGTACTTC
TRBJ1-2,NA,NA,TRBV4-2,CASSQEAGLDGYTF,TGTGCCAGCAGCCAAGAGGCAGGGCTTGACGGCTACACCTTC
TRBJ1-2,NA,NA,TRBV2,CASSVAVNYGYTF,TGTGCCAGCAGTGTGGCAGTCAACTATGGCTACACCTTC
TRBJ2-7,NA,NA,TRBV29-1,CSVGRGNEQYF,TGCAGCGTTGGCAGGGGAAACGAGCAGTACTTC
TRBJ2-7,NA,NA,TRBV7-9,CASSAGTPKEQYF,TGTGCCAGCAGCGCCGGGACTCCCAAAGAGCAGTACTTC
TRBJ2-7,NA,NA,TRBV29-1,CSVMNYEQYF,TGCAGCGTTATGAACTACGAGCAGTACTTC
TRBJ1-1,NA,once,TRBV7-9,CASSLSLEMAFF,TGTGCCAGCAGCTTATCCTTGGAAATGGCTTTCTTT
TRBJ2-2,NA,NA,TRBV12-2,CASRFDSEAGELFF,TGTGCAAGTCGCTTCGACTCGGAGGCCGGGGAGCTGTTTTTT
TRBJ1-1,NA,NA,TRBV30,CASMNTEAFF,TGTGCCTCGATGAACACTGAAGCTTTCTTT
TRBJ1-5,NA,NA,TRBV7-2,CASSLWSGLDQPQHF,TGTGCCAGCAGCTTATGGTCAGGTCTGGACCAGCCCCAGCATTTT
TRBJ2-2,NA,NA,TRBV29-1,CSVREGGTGELFF,TGCAGCGTTCGCGAGGGCGGCACCGGGGAGCTGTTTTTT
TRBJ2-3,NA,NA,TRBV7-9,CASSLRPYTVTDTQYF,TGTGCCAGCAGCTTACGACCCTACACTGTCACAGATACGCAGTATTTT
TRBJ1-2,NA,NA,TRBV9,CASSVAGDGYTF,TGTGCCAGCAGCGTAGCTGGGGATGGCTACACCTTC
TRBJ2-5,TRBD1,NA,TRBV6-5,CASRTGEETQYF,TGTGCCAGCAGGACAGGGGAAGAGACCCAGTACTTC
TRBJ2-2,TRBD1,NA,TRBV18,CASSPPGQGSTGELFF,TGTGCCAGCTCACCACCGGGACAGGGGAGCACCGGGGAGCTGTTTTTT
TRBJ1-1,TRBD1,NA,TRBV29-1,CSVMNYRGGMNTEAFF,TGCAGCGTCATGAACTACAGGGGGGGGATGAACACTGAAGCTTTCTTT
TRBJ2-1,TRBD2,NA,TRBV29-1,CSAPSGLAYNEQFF,TGCAGCGCCCCCTCGGGACTAGCCTACAATGAGCAGTTCTTC
TRBJ2-7,NA,few,TRBV5-1,CASRSAYEQYF,TGCGCCAGCAGATCGGCCTACGAGCAGTACTTC
TRBJ2-7,TRBD2,NA,TRBV15,CATSRTSGGYEQYF,TGTGCCACCAGCAGGACTAGCGGGGGCTACGAGCAGTACTTC
TRBJ2-1,TRBD1,NA,TRBV4-1,CASSQTVGTGGVEQFF,TGCGCCAGCAGCCAAACCGTAGGGACAGGGGGCGTTGAGCAGTTCTTC
TRBJ2-4,TRBD1,NA,TRBV7-2,CASSLAGQGNIQYF,TGTGCCAGCAGCTTAGCGGGACAGGGGAACATTCAGTACTTC
TRBJ2-5,NA,NA,TRBV28,CASRNQGSQETQYF,TGTGCCAGCAGAAATCAGGGGTCCCAAGAGACCCAGTACTTC
TRBJ2-7,TRBD2,NA,TRBV2,CASSGIAGYYEQYF,TGTGCCAGCAGTGGGATAGCGGGGTACTACGAGCAGTACTTC
TRBJ1-2,NA,many,TRBV7-2,CASSRTDNGDYGYTF,TGTGCCAGCAGCCGGACAGATAATGGGGACTATGGCTACACCTTC
TRBJ2-7,NA,NA,TRBV6-5,CASRGAKRGTYEQYF,TGTGCCAGCCGGGGGGCGAAGCGCGGAACCTACGAGCAGTACTTC
TRBJ1-5,NA,NA,TRBV19,CASRGAGSNQPQHF,TGTGCCAGTCGCGGCGCGGGTAGCAATCAGCCCCAGCATTTT